This TCR beta chain was captured by sequencing in a study of molecular identifiers for immune sequencing clone quantification. Study-wide results and caveats: Over 99% of effector molecules, but under 1% in naive cells, were held by clones with more than 20 RNA copies. Highly expanded clone sizes could be underestimated through barcode sharing by identical TCR molecules.

This clonotype was seen at least ten times. Its antigen is unidentified. Libraries used roughly 18,000 to 1,000,000 sorted naive CD8 T cells and 10%, 30% or 50% RNA input. One entry per CDR3 protein results from TCRdb running MiXCR on the PCR reads. The profile covers about 640,000 distinct CDR3 sequences, with nearly 20% appearing a single time and approximately 0.9% taken by the ten largest. The sequencing input was naive CD8+ T cells from blood, with Jurkat cell RNA spiked in. The subset: FACS-sorted CD8+CD4-CCR7+CD45RA+ naive T cells. The TCR originated in a human donor in good health. Some libraries in this study had Jurkat cell RNA spiked in.

CDR3 in DNA: TGTGCCAGCAGCACCCCCCAGGGGGACACCCGGTGGACTGAAGCTTTCTTT. This encodes CASSTPQGDTRWTEAFF. The genes are TRBV7-9 and TRBJ1-1; 7 nucleotides agree with TRBD1. Germline lookup yields CDR1 SEHNR and CDR2 FQNEAQ (reference sequence). The CDR3 length is 17 residues. With V trimmed by 5 bases and J by 5 bases, 17 bases remained unmatched.